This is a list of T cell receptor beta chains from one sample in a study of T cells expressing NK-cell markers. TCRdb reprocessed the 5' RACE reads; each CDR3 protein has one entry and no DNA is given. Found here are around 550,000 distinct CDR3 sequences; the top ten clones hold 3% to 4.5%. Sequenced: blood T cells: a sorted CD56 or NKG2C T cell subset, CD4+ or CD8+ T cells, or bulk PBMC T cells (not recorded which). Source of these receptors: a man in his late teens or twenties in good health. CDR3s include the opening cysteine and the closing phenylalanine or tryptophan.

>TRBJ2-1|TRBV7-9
CASSLQGTPKNEQFF
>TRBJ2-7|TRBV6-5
CASSYSLQGSREQYF
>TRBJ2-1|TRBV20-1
CSARLPTGGGNEQFF
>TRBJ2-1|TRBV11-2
CASSSHIGTDYNEQFF
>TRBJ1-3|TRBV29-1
CSVEYSSGNTIYF
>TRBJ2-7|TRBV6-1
CASSRGKIRDYIYEQYF
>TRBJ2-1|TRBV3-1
CASSPGTSASEQFF
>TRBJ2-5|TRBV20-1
CSATPPTGSQETQYF
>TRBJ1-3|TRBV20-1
CSARATGASGNTIYF
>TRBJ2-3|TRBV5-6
CASSLGWSGSGTDTQYF
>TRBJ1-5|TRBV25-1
CASSQTGTGGNQPQHF
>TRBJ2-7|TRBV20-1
CSARLAGASQYF
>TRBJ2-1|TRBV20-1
CSAREREGLIEQFF
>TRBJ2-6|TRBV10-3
CAISESGRSGANVLTF
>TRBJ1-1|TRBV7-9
CASSPPGQGAVGTEAFF
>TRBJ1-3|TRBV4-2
CASSQDVGSGNTIYF
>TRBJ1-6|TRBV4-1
CASSRDEINSPLHF
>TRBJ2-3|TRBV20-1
CSAARQGVIDTQYF
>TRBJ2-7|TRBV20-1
CSARDALRGGYF
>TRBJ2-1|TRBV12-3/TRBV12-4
CASRTGLAGGVDYNEQFF
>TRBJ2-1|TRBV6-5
CASSYSRKAGGDYNEQFF
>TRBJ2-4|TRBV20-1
CSAARGNGDKNIQYF
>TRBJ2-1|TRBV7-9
CASSLYGEDEQFF
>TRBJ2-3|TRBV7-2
CASSKTSGGYTDTQYF
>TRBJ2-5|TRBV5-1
CASSLDLSYRYQETQYF
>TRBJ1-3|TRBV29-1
CSVIDNRSGNTIYF
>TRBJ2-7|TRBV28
CASRTGTGPTYEQYF
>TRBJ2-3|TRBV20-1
CSATPLTSGSTDTQYF
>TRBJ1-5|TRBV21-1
CASITGWDVSNQPQHF
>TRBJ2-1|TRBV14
CASSQLSASSNEQFF
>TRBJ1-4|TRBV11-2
CASSTYRGRSREKLFF
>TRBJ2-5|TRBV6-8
CASSGTGREVEETQYF
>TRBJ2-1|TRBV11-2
CASSFWTRGLYNEQFF
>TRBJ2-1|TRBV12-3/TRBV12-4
CASSLPPSGSTEQFF
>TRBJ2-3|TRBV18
CASSPPYRKSTDTQYF
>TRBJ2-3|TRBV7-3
CASRPGGTSTDTQYF
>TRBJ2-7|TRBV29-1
CSVGSGTHRFSYEQYF
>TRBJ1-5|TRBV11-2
CASSLYQGAVGNQPQHF
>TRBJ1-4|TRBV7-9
CASSPYRETNEKLFF
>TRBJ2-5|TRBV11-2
CASSSGTSGRAETQYF
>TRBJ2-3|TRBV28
CASTVGGGRGRADTQYF